This passage covers 5 T cell receptor beta chains from one sample sequenced in a study of blood T cells in healthy people across ages. Using a J-beta primer mix together with a sample-barcoded 5' primer, a second PCR was run for roughly 6 to 12 cycles. TCRdb used MiXCR to reprocess the 5' RACE reads, holding one entry per CDR3 protein. The data hold some 1.5 million distinct CDR3 sequences, with 28% observed a single time. Sequences were obtained from blood. These receptor sequences come from a woman under 40 in good health.

This clonotype was observed many times. This chain links TRBV21-1 with TRBJ2-7; the table's D call, TRBD1, was not checked against the DNA. TRBV21-1 is a pseudogene locus. There are 18 residues in the CDR3. The CDR3 loop reads CASSKAIIPGRWSYEQYF. The CDR3 nucleotides read TGTGCCAGCAGCAAAGCGATAATACCAGGGAGGTGGTCCTACGAGCAGTACTTC.

This clonotype was counted between two and nine times. The rearrangement links TRBV7-9 to TRBJ2-6; D may be TRBD2 (5 bases). V lost 5 bases and J 0 bases, leaving 17 bases between the germline ends. Germline V gene lookup returns CDR1 SEHNR and CDR2 FQNEAQ (reference sequence). The length of the CDR3 is 18 residues. CDR3 nucleotide sequence: TGTGCCAGCAGCATCTTAGCGCGAGCCCCCTCTGGGGCCAACGTCCTGACTTTC. This translates into CASSILARAPSGANVLTF. The full variable domain, completed using reference TRBV7-9 and TRBJ2-6, is DTGVSQNPRHKITKRGQNVTFRCDPISEHNRLYWYRQTLGQGPEFLTYFQNEAQLEKSRLLSDRFSAERPKGSFSTLEIQRTEQGDSAMYLCASSILARAPSGANVLTFGAGSRLTVL.

This clonotype was observed at least ten times. The V gene is TRBV10-3, the J gene TRBJ1-1; D is unclear. V was clipped by 7 bases and J by 1 base, with 10 bases between them. The germline gives CDR1 ENHRY, CDR2 SYGVKD. The CDR3 is made up of 13 amino acids. CDR3 in amino acids: CAIKFQPNTEAFF. DNA of the CDR3: TGTGCCATCAAATTTCAGCCGAACACTGAAGCTTTCTTT.

This clonotype was picked up a small number of times. This rearrangement joins TRBV2 to TRBJ2-7; TRBD1 matches at 7 bases. Germline CDR1 reads SNHLY; CDR2 reads FYNNEI. V shed 6 bases and J 4 bases; nucleotides not matched to a gene: 12. The CDR3 consists of 15 residues. CDR3 sequence reads: CASSESLARGYEQYF. CDR3 DNA sequence: TGTGCCAGCAGCGAATCCCTGGCCAGGGGGTACGAGCAGTACTTC.

This clonotype was seen more than once but under ten times. The chain is built from TRBV5-1 and TRBJ2-1, with TRBD2 identical over 11 bases. Germline V gene lookup returns CDR1 SGHRS and CDR2 YFSETQ. The CDR3 has 13 amino acids. With V trimmed by 7 bases and J by 8 bases, 5 bases remained unmatched. CDR3 nucleotides: TGCGCCAGCGGAACTAGCGGGAGCTATGAGCAGTTCTTC. It codes for CASGTSGSYEQFF.